Following are 16 T cell receptor beta chains from one sample sequenced in a study of cytomegalovirus exposure and HLA in healthy donors. PCR primers comprised 60 Vbeta and 13 Jbeta primers. Profiling relied on immunoSEQ multiplex PCR, and the TCRdb table lists in-frame clones only, not all of them. In the table there are 100,000 to 150,000 clones, roughly a tenth of which are singletons. The specimen was PBMCs. All receptors come from a woman younger than 30 in good health and CMV-seropositive.

This clone was detected a few times. The CDR3: CASSQSPGETQYF. As DNA, the CDR3 is TGCGCCAGCAGCCAAAGTCCAGGGGAGACCCAGTACTTC. The chain links TRBV4-1 to TRBJ2-5; possibly TRBD1 for D (5 bases). This CDR3 region has 13 residues. Germline CDR1 MGHRA, CDR2 YSYEKL. V was trimmed by 2 bases and J by 5 bases, leaving 9 bases between them.

This clone was detected only a few times. Compared with germline, one end of the junction differs, possibly owing to a read error. CDR3 DNA: TGTGCTAGCAGCCCCCTCAACCGCCGGACAGGGGGACTGGGTGAGCAGTTCTTC. Its translation: CASSPLNRRTGGLGEQFF. The rearrangement links TRBV7-7 to TRBJ2-1; 10 bases align to TRBD1. The CDR3 runs 18 residues. In germline, CDR1 is SSHAT, CDR2 FNYEAQ (reference sequence).

The rearrangement joins TRBV5-4 to TRBJ1-1, with D unclear. Germline CDR1 and CDR2: SGHNT and YYREEE (reference sequence). The CDR3 is made up of 13 amino acids. V was clipped by 10 bases and J by 1 base, with 14 bases between them. CDR3 in amino acids: CAGQRSGNTEAFF. As DNA, the CDR3 is TGTGCCGGGCAAAGGTCAGGGAACACTGAAGCTTTCTTT.

This chain connects TRBV5-1 to TRBJ1-2; D remains unclear. The ends were cut back, 4 bases at V and 3 bases at J, with 10 bases in the middle. The germline CDR1 and CDR2 sequences are SGHRS and YFSETQ. There are 13 residues in the CDR3. The CDR3 coding sequence is TGCGCCAGCAGCGGACCCGGGGACTATGGCTACACCTTC. Amino acid sequence: CASSGPGDYGYTF.

This clone was seen just once. This chain connects TRBV6-1 to TRBJ2-7; 9 nucleotides line up with TRBD1. Germline CDR1 and CDR2: MNHNS and SASEGT. The CDR3 consists of 14 residues. Trimming removed 5 bases from V and 1 base from J; junction bases left unmatched: 3. The CDR3 sequence: CASSKQGASYEQYF. The CDR3 region has the DNA TGTGCCAGCAGTAAACAGGGGGCTTCCTACGAGCAGTACTTC.

This chain uses TRBV10-3 with TRBJ2-1; tentative D call: TRBD2 (7 bases). Germline V gives CDR1 ENHRY, CDR2 SYGVKD. The CDR3 has 15 amino acids. Between the trimmed V and J ends, which lost 10 bases and 8 bases, there was a span of 24 bases. CDR3 DNA: TGTGCCACCCGACAGGAACGGCGGGAGAGCTATGAGCAGTTCTTC. Amino acids: CATRQERRESYEQFF.

This clone has only a few counts. V usage is TRBV9 and J usage is TRBJ2-4; the match to TRBD1 covers 8 bases. After removal of 4 bases from V and 7 bases from J, the junction contained 16 bases not matched to a gene. This CDR3 has 17 residues. Germline CDR1 SGDLS, CDR2 YYNGEE. In nucleotides, the CDR3 is TGTGCCAGCAGCCCAAGCCCGGACAGGGCAATGTGGAACATTCAGTACTTC. Translated: CASSPSPDRAMWNIQYF.

This clone was seen a handful of times. The V call is TRBV5-6, the J call TRBJ1-1, with D possibly matching TRBD1 (5 bases). This CDR3 has 18 amino acids. Germline V gives CDR1 SGHDT, CDR2 YYEEEE. Trimming took off 5 bases at V and 3 bases at J, with 26 bases between the two ends. CDR3 sequence reads: CASRRTIDPTESDTEAFF. CDR3 sequence (DNA): TGTGCCAGCAGGCGCACTATTGACCCGACAGAATCGGACACTGAAGCTTTCTTT.

V and J are TRBV5-4 and TRBJ2-7; 7 bases align to TRBD2. The germline V gene has CDR1 SGHNT and CDR2 YYREEE (reference sequence). This CDR3 region has 15 residues. Trimming removed 0 bases from V and 5 bases from J; junction bases left unmatched: 8. CDR3 coding DNA: TGTGCCAGCAGCTTGGGGGGGGGTGGCTGGGACGAGCAGTACTTC. The encoded protein is CASSLGGGGWDEQYF.

Only a few counts were recorded for this clone. The chain joins TRBV25-1 to TRBJ1-1, with D maybe TRBD1 (6 bases). V lost 4 bases, J lost 7 bases, and 10 bases lay in between. The CDR3 is 12 amino acids. Germline-derived CDR1 and CDR2 are MGHDK and SYGVNS. CDR3 region: CASSGGQIEAFF. In DNA, the CDR3 is TGTGCCAGCAGTGGTGGACAGATTGAAGCTTTCTTT.

This clone was observed a few times. This sequence joins TRBV5-4 and TRBJ1-2; 8 positions agree with TRBD1. Germline V lookup: CDR1 SGHNT, CDR2 YYREEE (reference sequence). The CDR3 is made up of 14 amino acids. J lost 3 bases, V lost 4 bases, and 5 bases had no gene match. This chain's CDR3 is CASSLGGQDYGYTF. The CDR3 bases are TGTGCCAGCAGCCTTGGGGGACAGGACTATGGCTACACCTTC.

The rearrangement uses TRBV30 and TRBJ1-3, with a weak D call TRBD1 (6 bases). With 0 bases removed from V and 0 bases from J, the gap between germline ends came to 9 bases. CDR3 size: 15 residues. Per the germline V gene, CDR1 is GTSNPN and CDR2 is SVGIG (reference sequence). The CDR3 bases are TGTGCCTGGAGTGTATTCAGGGGCTCTGGAAACACCATATATTTT. Its translation: CAWSVFRGSGNTIYF.

This clone was seen a few times. V and J are TRBV11-2 and TRBJ2-1; 7 nucleotides line up with TRBD1. V trimming: 3 bases; J trimming: 1 base; junction bases outside the gene matches: 9. The CDR3 contains 17 residues. CDR1 and CDR2 from the germline V gene are SGHAT and FQNNGV. The CDR3 here is CASSFPLQGSSYNEQFF. CDR3 sequence (DNA): TGTGCCAGCAGCTTCCCTTTACAGGGGTCATCCTACAATGAGCAGTTCTTC. The full variable domain, with the rest looked up from reference TRBV11-2 and TRBJ2-1, is EAGVAQSPRYKIIEKRQSVAFWCNPISGHATLYWYQQILGQGPKLLIQFQNNGVVDDSQLPKDRFSAERLKGVDSTLKIQPAKLEDSAVYLCASSFPLQGSSYNEQFFGPGTRLTVL.

This clone was found a few times. This chain connects TRBV2 to TRBJ2-1; possibly TRBD2 for D (7 bases). This CDR3 contains 15 residues. Trimming pared 8 bases from V and 7 bases from J, leaving 21 bases between. The germline V gene has CDR1 SNHLY and CDR2 FYNNEI. CDR3 in amino acids: CASAEQRGGWNEQFF. Here the CDR3 DNA reads TGTGCCAGCGCAGAACAAAGGGGGGGTTGGAATGAGCAGTTCTTC.

The chain uses TRBV19 and TRBJ1-1, with D hard to call. The germline CDR1 and CDR2 sequences are LNHDA and SQIVND (reference sequence). V was clipped by 1 base and J by 0 bases, with 9 bases between them. This CDR3 contains 15 residues. The CDR3 bases are TGTGCCAGTAGTATAGGGGCGCAGGTGAACACTGAAGCTTTCTTT. This codes for CASSIGAQVNTEAFF.

This clone was picked up a small number of times. V gene TRBV6-6 combines with J gene TRBJ2-7, with D maybe TRBD1 (5 bases). The CDR3 consists of 14 residues. Between the trimmed V and J ends, which lost 3 bases and 1 base, there was a span of 10 bases. Germline V gives CDR1 MNHNY, CDR2 SVGAGI (reference sequence). CDR3 sequence: CASSYGAESYEQYF. In nucleotides, the CDR3 is TGTGCCAGCAGTTATGGGGCCGAGTCCTACGAGCAGTACTTC.